The TCR beta chain described here comes from a study of T cell repertoires in ileal Crohn's disease. Study-wide context: Patients had a median roughly 8-year disease duration, and less than 40% were active smokers. Every patient was operated on for stricturing (roughly 61%) or penetrating (around 40%) complications.

Germline trimming cut 7 bases from V and 4 bases from J; bases unmatched to any gene: 9. The CDR3 runs to 15 residues. In germline, CDR1 is MNHNY, CDR2 SVGAGI (reference sequence). With respect to this clone: Its antigen is unidentified.

Study results and caveats: High-frequency clones were more common in sorted CD8 than CD4 cells.

Clones were read by immunoSEQ multiplex PCR, and TCRdb kept only the in-frame ones, dropping some. The table lists some 6,700 clones, approximately 86% of them singletons. This receptor was obtained from an adult with Crohn's disease. V usage is TRBV6-6 and J usage is TRBJ2-7; 11 positions agree with TRBD1. The sequenced sample consisted of ileal tissue. The CDR3 DNA reads as TGTGCCAGCATCGTGGGACAGGGGGTTCTATACGAGCAGTACTTC. This gives the protein CASIVGQGVLYEQYF.